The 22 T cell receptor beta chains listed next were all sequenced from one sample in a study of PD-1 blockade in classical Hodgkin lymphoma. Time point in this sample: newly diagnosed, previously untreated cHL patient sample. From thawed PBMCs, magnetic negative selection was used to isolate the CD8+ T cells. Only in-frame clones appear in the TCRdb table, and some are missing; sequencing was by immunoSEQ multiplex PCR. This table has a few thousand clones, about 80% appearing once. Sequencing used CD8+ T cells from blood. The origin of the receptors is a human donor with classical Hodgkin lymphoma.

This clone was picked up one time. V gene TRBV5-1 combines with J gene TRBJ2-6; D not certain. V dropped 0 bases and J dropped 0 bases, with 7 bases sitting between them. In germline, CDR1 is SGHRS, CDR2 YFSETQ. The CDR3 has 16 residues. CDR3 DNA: TGCGCCAGCAGCTTGGAATGGGTCTCTGGGGCCAACGTCCTGACTTTC. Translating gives CASSLEWVSGANVLTF.

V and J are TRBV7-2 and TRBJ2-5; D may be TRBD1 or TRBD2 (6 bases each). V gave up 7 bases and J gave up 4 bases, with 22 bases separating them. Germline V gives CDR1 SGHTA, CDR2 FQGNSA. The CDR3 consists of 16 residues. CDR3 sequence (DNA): TGTGCCAGCACCTCACGGGGGCTCGGGGTGGGAGAGACCCAGTACTTC. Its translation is CASTSRGLGVGETQYF.

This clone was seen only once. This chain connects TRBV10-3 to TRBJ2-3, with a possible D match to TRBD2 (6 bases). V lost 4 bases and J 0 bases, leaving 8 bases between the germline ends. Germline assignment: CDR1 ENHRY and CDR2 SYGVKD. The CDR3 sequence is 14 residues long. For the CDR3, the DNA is TGTGCCATCAGTGCCGGGACTAGCACAGATACGCAGTATTTT. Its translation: CAISAGTSTDTQYF.

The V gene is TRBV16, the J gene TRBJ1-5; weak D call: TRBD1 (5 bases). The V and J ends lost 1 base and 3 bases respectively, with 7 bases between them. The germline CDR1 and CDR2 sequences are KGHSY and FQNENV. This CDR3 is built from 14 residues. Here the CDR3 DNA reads TGTGCCAGCAGCCAATGGGGCCTCAATCAGCCCCAGCATTTT. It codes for CASSQWGLNQPQHF.

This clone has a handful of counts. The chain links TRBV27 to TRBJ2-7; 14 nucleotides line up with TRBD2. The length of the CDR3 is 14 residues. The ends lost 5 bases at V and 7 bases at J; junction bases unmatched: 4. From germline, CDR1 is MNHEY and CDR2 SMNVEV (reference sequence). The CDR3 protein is CASSLGTSGREQYF. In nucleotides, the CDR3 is TGTGCCAGCAGTCTCGGGACTAGCGGGAGAGAGCAGTACTTC.

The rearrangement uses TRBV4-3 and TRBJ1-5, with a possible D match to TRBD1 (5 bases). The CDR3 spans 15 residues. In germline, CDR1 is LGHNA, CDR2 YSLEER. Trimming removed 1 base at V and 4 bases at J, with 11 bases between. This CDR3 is CASSQGQGRNQPQHF. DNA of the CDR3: TGCGCCAGCAGCCAAGGGCAGGGACGGAATCAGCCCCAGCATTTT.

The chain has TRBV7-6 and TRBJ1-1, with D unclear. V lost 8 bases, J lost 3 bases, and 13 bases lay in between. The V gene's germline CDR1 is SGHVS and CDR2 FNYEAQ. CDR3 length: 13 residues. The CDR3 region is CASRLGTHTEAFF. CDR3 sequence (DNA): TGTGCCAGCCGCCTGGGCACACACACTGAAGCTTTCTTT.

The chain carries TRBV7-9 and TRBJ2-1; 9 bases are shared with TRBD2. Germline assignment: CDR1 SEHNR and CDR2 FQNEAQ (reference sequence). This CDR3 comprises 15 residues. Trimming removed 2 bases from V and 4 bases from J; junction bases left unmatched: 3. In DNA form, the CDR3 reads TGTGCCAGCAGCTTACTTAGCGGGAGATACAATGAGCAGTTCTTC. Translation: CASSLLSGRYNEQFF. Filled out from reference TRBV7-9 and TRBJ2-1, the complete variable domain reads DTGVSQNPRHKITKRGQNVTFRCDPISEHNRLYWYRQTLGQGPEFLTYFQNEAQLEKSRLLSDRFSAERPKGSFSTLEIQRTEQGDSAMYLCASSLLSGRYNEQFFGPGTRLTVL.

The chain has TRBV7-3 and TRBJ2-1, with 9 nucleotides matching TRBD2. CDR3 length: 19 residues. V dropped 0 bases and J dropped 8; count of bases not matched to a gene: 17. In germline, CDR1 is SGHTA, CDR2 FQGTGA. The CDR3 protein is CASSLTTPSGGRASDEQFF. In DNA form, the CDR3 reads TGTGCCAGCAGCTTAACAACTCCCTCGGGCGGGAGGGCCTCTGATGAGCAGTTCTTC.

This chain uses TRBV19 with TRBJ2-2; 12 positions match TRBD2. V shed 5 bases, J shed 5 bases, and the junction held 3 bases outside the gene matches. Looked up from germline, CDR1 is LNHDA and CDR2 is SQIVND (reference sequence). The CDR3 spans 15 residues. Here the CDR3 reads CASSLTSGRTGELFF. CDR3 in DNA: TGTGCCAGTAGTTTGACTAGCGGGAGAACCGGGGAGCTGTTTTTT.

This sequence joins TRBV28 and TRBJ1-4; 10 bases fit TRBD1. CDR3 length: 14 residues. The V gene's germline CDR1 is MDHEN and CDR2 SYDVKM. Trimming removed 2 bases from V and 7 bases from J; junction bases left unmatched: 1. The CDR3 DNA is TGTGCCAGCAGTTTAAGGGACAGGGGTGAAAAACTGTTTTTT. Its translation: CASSLRDRGEKLFF.

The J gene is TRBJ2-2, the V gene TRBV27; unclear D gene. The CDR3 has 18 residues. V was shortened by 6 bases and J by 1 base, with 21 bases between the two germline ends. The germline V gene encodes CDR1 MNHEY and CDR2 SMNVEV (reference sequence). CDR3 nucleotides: TGTGCCAGCAGCCTGGATCACCTTATTACCTTGAACACCGGGGAGCTGTTTTTT. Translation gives CASSLDHLITLNTGELFF.

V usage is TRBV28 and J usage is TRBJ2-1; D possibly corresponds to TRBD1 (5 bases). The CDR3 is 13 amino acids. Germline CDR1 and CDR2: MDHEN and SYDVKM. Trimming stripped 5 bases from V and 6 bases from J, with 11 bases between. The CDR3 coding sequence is TGTGCCAGCAGTCCCCAGGGCATCAATGAGCAGTTCTTC. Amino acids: CASSPQGINEQFF.

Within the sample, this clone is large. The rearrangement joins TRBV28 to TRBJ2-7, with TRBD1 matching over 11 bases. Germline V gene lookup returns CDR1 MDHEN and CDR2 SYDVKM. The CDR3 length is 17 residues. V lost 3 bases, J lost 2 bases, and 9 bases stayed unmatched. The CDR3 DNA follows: TGTGCCAGCAGTTTTCATCCGGGACAGGGGGTACCCTACGAGCAGTACTTC. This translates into CASSFHPGQGVPYEQYF.

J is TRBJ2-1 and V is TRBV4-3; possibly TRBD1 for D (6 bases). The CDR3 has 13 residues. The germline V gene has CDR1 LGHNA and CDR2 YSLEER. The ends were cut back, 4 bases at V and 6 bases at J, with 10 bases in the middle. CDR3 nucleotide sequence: TGCGCCAGCAGCCCGGGACATCTCAATGAGCAGTTCTTC. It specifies CASSPGHLNEQFF.

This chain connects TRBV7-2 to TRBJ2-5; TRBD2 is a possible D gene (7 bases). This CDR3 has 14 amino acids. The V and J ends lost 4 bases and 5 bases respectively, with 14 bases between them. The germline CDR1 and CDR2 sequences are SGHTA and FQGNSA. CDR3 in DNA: TGTGCCAGCAGCTCGACTAGGGGGGGGGAGACCCAGTACTTC. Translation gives CASSSTRGGETQYF.

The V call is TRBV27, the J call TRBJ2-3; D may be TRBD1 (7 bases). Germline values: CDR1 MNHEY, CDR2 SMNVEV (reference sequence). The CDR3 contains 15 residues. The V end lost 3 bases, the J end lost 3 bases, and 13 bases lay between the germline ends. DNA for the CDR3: TGTGCCAGCAGTTTCCAGGGGGGTTCGACAGATACGCAGTATTTT. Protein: CASSFQGGSTDTQYF.

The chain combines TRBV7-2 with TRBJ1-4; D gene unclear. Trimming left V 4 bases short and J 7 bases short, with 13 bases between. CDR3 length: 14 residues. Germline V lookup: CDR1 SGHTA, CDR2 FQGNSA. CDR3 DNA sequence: TGTGCCAGCAGCTCACCCCTCGGACCTGAAAAACTGTTTTTT. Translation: CASSSPLGPEKLFF.

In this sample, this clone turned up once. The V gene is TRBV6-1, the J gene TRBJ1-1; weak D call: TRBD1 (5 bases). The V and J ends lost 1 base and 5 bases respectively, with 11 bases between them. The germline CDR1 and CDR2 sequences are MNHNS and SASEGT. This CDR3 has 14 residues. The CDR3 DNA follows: TGTGCCAGCAGTGAAGTGTGGGGGGGTACTGAAGCTTTCTTT. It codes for CASSEVWGGTEAFF.

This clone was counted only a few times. CDR3 sequence reads: CSALSIEAFF. The CDR3 DNA is TGCAGCGCTCTTAGCATCGAAGCTTTCTTT. The rearrangement uses TRBV29-1 and TRBJ1-1; the D is unclear. V was clipped by 7 bases and J by 8 bases, with 11 bases between them. Per germline, CDR1 SQVTM and CDR2 ANQGSEA. The CDR3 extends over 10 amino acids.

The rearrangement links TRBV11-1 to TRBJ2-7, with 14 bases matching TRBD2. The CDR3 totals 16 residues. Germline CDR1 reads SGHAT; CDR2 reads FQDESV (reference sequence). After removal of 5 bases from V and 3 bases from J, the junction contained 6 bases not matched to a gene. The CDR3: CASSRPGLAGDYEQYF. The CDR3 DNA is TGTGCCAGCAGCCGCCCGGGACTAGCGGGAGACTACGAGCAGTACTTC.

The CDR3 DNA is TGTGCCAGCAGTCCCGCGGGACAGGGGAACTATGGCTACACCTTC. Encoded protein: CASSPAGQGNYGYTF. The chain is built from TRBV6-6 and TRBJ1-2; 10 nucleotides agree with TRBD1. Per germline, CDR1 MNHNY and CDR2 SVGAGI (reference sequence). The CDR3 loop spans 15 amino acids. V was clipped by 5 bases and J by 2 bases; unmatched bases: 5.